These 17 T cell receptor beta chains were all obtained from the same sample, sequenced in a study of T cell repertoires in cytomegalovirus infection. TCRdb ran MiXCR on the reads and lists one entry per CDR3 protein. The sample contains roughly 500,000 distinct CDR3 sequences, approximately 15% of which appear only once. The sample comprised CD8+ T cells from PBMCs. These receptors were taken from a human donor in good health (CMV status not recorded). Some clones in this sample may be carry-over from other donors' samples.

This clonotype was counted between two and nine times. V is TRBV29-1 and J is TRBJ1-1; D is ambiguous. Germline V gene lookup returns CDR1 SQVTM and CDR2 ANQGSEA. The CDR3 length is 14 residues. V gave up 0 bases and J gave up 2 bases, with 10 bases separating them. CDR3 coding DNA: TGCAGCGTTGAAGATGGTGGCGGTAACACTGAAGCTTTCTTT. It translates to CSVEDGGGNTEAFF.

V gene TRBV20-1 combines with J gene TRBJ2-2, with a tentative D call TRBD2 (6 bases). In germline, CDR1 is DFQATT, CDR2 SNEGSKA (reference sequence). The CDR3 covers 14 residues. V gave up 5 bases and J gave up 0 bases, with 10 bases separating them. In nucleotides, the CDR3 is TGCAGTGCTCACGGAGGGACGAACACCGGGGAGCTGTTTTTT. Translating it yields CSAHGGTNTGELFF.

This clonotype was seen a handful of times. This chain connects TRBV27 to TRBJ2-3, with 7 bases fitting TRBD2. CDR3 length: 15 residues. CDR1 is MNHEY and CDR2 is SMNVEV in the germline V gene (reference sequence). V was clipped by 1 base and J by 4 bases; unmatched bases: 5. The CDR3 DNA is TGTGCCAGCAGTTTATATGGGACTACGGCAGATACGCAGTATTTT. It codes for CASSLYGTTADTQYF.

The chain recombines TRBV3-1 with TRBJ2-2; possibly TRBD1 for D (7 bases). This CDR3 contains 17 residues. The germline V gene has CDR1 LGHDT and CDR2 YNNKEL (reference sequence). V was trimmed by 7 bases and J by 1 base, leaving 19 bases between them. This CDR3 reads CASTQDGRTGNTGELFF. The DNA of the CDR3 is TGTGCCAGCACCCAGGATGGGAGGACAGGGAACACCGGGGAGCTGTTTTTT.

The sample holds a few counts of this clonotype. The genes are TRBV13 and TRBJ1-1, with D tentatively TRBD1 (6 bases). The CDR3 runs to 16 residues. Germline CDR1 is PRHDT and CDR2 is FYEKMQ (reference sequence). V was trimmed by 3 bases and J by 2 bases, leaving 16 bases between them. CDR3 DNA: TGTGCCAGCAGCTTTGGTTGGACAGCTTATAACACTGAAGCTTTCTTT. It codes for CASSFGWTAYNTEAFF.

V usage is TRBV29-1 and J usage is TRBJ2-7; no clear D gene. Per the germline V gene, CDR1 is SQVTM and CDR2 is ANQGSEA. This CDR3 is 12 amino acids long. Trimming removed 2 bases at V and 5 bases at J, with 10 bases between. CDR3 in amino acids: CSVETRGNEQYF. The CDR3 nucleotides read TGCAGCGTTGAAACCAGAGGCAACGAGCAGTACTTC.

The sample holds many counts of this clonotype. This chain joins TRBV6-4 and TRBJ2-7; unclear D gene. Trimming left V 8 bases short and J 3 bases short, with 17 bases between. The CDR3 length is 14 residues. Germline V lookup: CDR1 MRHNA, CDR2 SNTAGT. CDR3: CASGPGSDLYEQYF. CDR3 coding DNA: TGTGCCAGCGGGCCTGGTTCAGACCTCTACGAGCAGTACTTC.

This clonotype was picked up a small number of times. The V gene is TRBV5-8, the J gene TRBJ2-7, with D perhaps TRBD2 (5 bases). There are 12 residues in the CDR3. V was shortened by 1 base and J by 6 bases, with 8 bases between the two germline ends. Germline CDR1 and CDR2: SGHTS and YDEGEE. CDR3 bases: TGTGCCAGCAGCTTGTGGGCGGGCGAGCAGTACTTC. This gives the protein CASSLWAGEQYF.

This clonotype showed up just once. The rearrangement links TRBV27 to TRBJ2-4; 7 bases match TRBD2. The germline V gene has CDR1 MNHEY and CDR2 SMNVEV (reference sequence). The CDR3 runs 14 residues. The V segment lost 3 bases and the J segment 6 bases; nucleotides outside the gene matches: 5. For the CDR3, the DNA is TGTGCCAGCAGTTTGGAGGCTAGCGGAAACATTCAGTACTTC. This gives the protein CASSLEASGNIQYF.

This clonotype was seen only a few times. This chain uses TRBV28 with TRBJ1-5; 8 nucleotides align to TRBD1. V lost 5 bases, J lost 0 bases, and 6 bases stayed unmatched. Per germline, CDR1 MDHEN and CDR2 SYDVKM. The length of the CDR3 is 16 residues. CDR3 DNA: TGTGCCAGCAGTACAAGGGGACAGGATAGCAATCAGCCCCAGCATTTT. Residues: CASSTRGQDSNQPQHF.

The V and J genes are TRBV27 and TRBJ1-1; 9 nucleotides match TRBD1. Trimming removed 8 bases from V and 5 bases from J; junction bases left unmatched: 9. This CDR3 is 14 amino acids long. Germline CDR1 reads MNHEY; CDR2 reads SMNVEV (reference sequence). CDR3 sequence reads: CASCDAGTGTEAFF. The CDR3 DNA is TGTGCCAGCTGTGATGCGGGGACAGGGACTGAAGCTTTCTTT.

The rearrangement joins TRBV14 to TRBJ2-7; no reliable D call. The CDR3 runs to 14 residues. The germline CDR1 and CDR2 sequences are SGHDN and FVKESK. The ends were cut back, 3 bases at V and 7 bases at J, with 16 bases in the middle. In DNA form, the CDR3 reads TGTGCCAGCAGCCATCGGAATGGCGCCTGGGAGCAGTACTTC. This gives the protein CASSHRNGAWEQYF. The entire variable domain, with the rest obtained from reference TRBV14 and TRBJ2-7, is as follows: EAGVTQFPSHSVIEKGQTVTLRCDPISGHDNLYWYRRVMGKEIKFLLHFVKESKQDESGMPNNRFLAERTGGTYSTLKVQPAELEDSGVYFCASSHRNGAWEQYFGPGTRLTVT.

The gene calls are TRBV5-5 and TRBJ2-7; the D gene is possibly TRBD2 (7 bases). Germline CDR1 and CDR2: SGHKS and YYEKEE (reference sequence). There are 14 residues in the CDR3. V lost 6 bases to trimming and J lost 0 bases, with 13 bases between them. CDR3 DNA sequence: TGTGCCAGCATCCCGGGGGGCTCCTCCTACGAGCAGTACTTC. This translates into CASIPGGSSYEQYF.

The chain uses TRBV19 and TRBJ2-5; perhaps D is TRBD1 or TRBD2 (5 bases each). The V end lost 6 bases, the J end lost 1 base, and 12 bases lay between the germline ends. The CDR3 has 14 amino acids. CDR1 and CDR2 (germline): LNHDA, SQIVND (reference sequence). CDR3 nucleotides: TGTGCCAGTAGAAAGGGACGGGGCCAAGAGACCCAGTACTTC. The encoded protein is CASRKGRGQETQYF.

This sequence joins TRBV9 and TRBJ2-5; either TRBD1 or TRBD2 may fit D (6 bases each). Trimming removed 0 bases from V and 5 bases from J, with 14 bases in between. The germline V gene encodes CDR1 SGDLS and CDR2 YYNGEE. The CDR3 length is 15 residues. The CDR3 DNA sequence: TGTGCCAGCAGCGTAGGGCGACAGGAGGGGGAGACCCAGTACTTC. Its translation is CASSVGRQEGETQYF.

This clonotype occurred many times. The rearrangement uses TRBV7-9 and TRBJ2-7, with a possible D match to TRBD1 (6 bases). Germline CDR1 and CDR2: SEHNR and FQNEAQ (reference sequence). V was trimmed by 4 bases and J by 2 bases, leaving 18 bases between them. The CDR3 extends over 16 amino acids. This chain's CDR3 is CASSSLQGDGTYEQYF. Written as DNA, the CDR3 is TGTGCCAGCAGCTCACTACAGGGAGATGGCACCTACGAGCAGTACTTC.

The gene calls are TRBV5-5 and TRBJ2-1; TRBD2 agrees at 7 bases. The V and J ends lost 1 base and 2 bases, in that order; junction bases with no gene match: 15. Germline CDR1 and CDR2: SGHKS and YYEKEE (reference sequence). The CDR3 length is 19 residues. CDR3 amino acids: CASSLYSLSSGLTYNEQFF. For the CDR3, the DNA is TGTGCCAGCAGCTTGTACTCCCTGTCTAGCGGCCTGACCTACAATGAGCAGTTCTTC.